This T cell receptor beta chain was found in a study of long-term antiretroviral therapy in people with HIV. Study results and caveats: Clones showing expansion before ART dominated the repertoire at all time points. Post-treatment diversity went higher with ART but stayed below transplant donor controls.

The libraries were made with immunoSEQ v3.0 at survey level. The target of sequencing was roughly 40,000-55,000 T-cell genomes per sample. Sequencing was performed with immunoSEQ multiplex PCR; in TCRdb, only in-frame clones are kept and a portion is missing. The data show under 45,000 clones, around 85% seen once. As to this clone: Its target is unknown.

Deletions cut 1 base from V and 1 base from J, with 8 bases between. The CDR3 totals 14 residues. Looked up from germline, CDR1 is SGHRS and CDR2 is YFSETQ. Cryopreserved PBMC samples of roughly 0.85-11 million cells were used for DNA extraction. This receptor was obtained from a woman aged 45 to 65 with HIV. The genes are TRBV5-1 and TRBJ2-5; D is ambiguous. Here the sequenced sample was unsorted PBMCs, taken 1.2 years after starting antiretroviral therapy. CDR3 DNA: TGCGCCAGCAGCTTGAATGATGCCCAAGAGACCCAGTACTTC. Protein sequence: CASSLNDAQETQYF. Combining the CDR3 with reference TRBV5-1 and TRBJ2-5 gives the whole variable domain KAGVTQTPRYLIKTRGQQVTLSCSPISGHRSVSWYQQTPGQGLQFLFEYFSETQRNKGNFPGRFSGRQFSNSRSEMNVSTLELGDSALYLCASSLNDAQETQYFGPGTRLLVL.